The source of this T cell receptor (beta chain) is a study of T cell responses to AZD1222 COVID-19 vaccine. Study-level results: Close to half of spike-specific TCRs reportedly recognize unmutated variant regions. Along spike, vaccine-associated CD4 TCRs were found throughout, with dominance at 160-218 and 743-854.

This CDR3 region has 13 residues. Germline-derived CDR1 and CDR2 are MNHEY and SVGEGT. The J segment lost 8 bases and the V segment lost 5 bases, leaving 7 bases of the junction unmatched. This clone was observed once. The antigen is not known. The table came from immunoSEQ multiplex PCR; TCRdb's copy has only in-frame clones and leaves some out. Of about 110,000 clones listed, around 87% are singletons. This sample comprised peripheral blood, obtained on day 0 of AZD1222 vaccination. This receptor was taken from an adult in good health. The chain uses TRBV6-2 or TRBV6-3 and TRBJ1-2; 8 nucleotides align to TRBD1. The DNA of the CDR3 is TGTGCCAGCAGTAACCCAGGGGGCGGCGGCTACACCTTC. Its translation is CASSNPGGGGYTF.